Below are 27 T cell receptor beta chains sequenced from a single sample in a study of T cells in Graves' hyperthyroidism and ophthalmopathy. RNA transcripts were the template for amplifying TCR beta CDR3 regions. The TCR CDR3 first-round RT-PCR relied on the HTBI primer set. TCRdb itself ran the multiplex PCR reads through MiXCR, one entry per CDR3 protein. The repertoire consists of roughly 300,000 distinct CDR3 sequences, with around a fifth occurring once and the leading ten covering about 50%. Source material: blood. The receptors were gathered from a woman between 45 and 65 years old with Graves' hyperthyroidism.

This clonotype was detected many times. The chain links TRBV11-2 to TRBJ2-5; TRBD2 aligns across 14 bases. The length of the CDR3 is 17 residues. Germline assignment: CDR1 SGHAT and CDR2 FQNNGV. V dropped 4 bases and J dropped 7; count of bases not matched to a gene: 11. The CDR3 spells CASSSRTSGGRLGTQYF. The DNA of the CDR3 is TGTGCCAGCAGCTCCCGGACTAGCGGGGGGCGCCTAGGGACCCAGTACTTC.

On this clonotype itself: No conserved phenylalanine or tryptophan ends this CDR3, so it is likely a read error. The gene calls are TRBV5-5 and TRBJ2-5; weak D call: TRBD1 (6 bases). Looked up from germline, CDR1 is SGHKS and CDR2 is YYEKEE (reference sequence). The CDR3 runs to 13 residues. V was trimmed by 0 bases and J by 5 bases, leaving 8 bases between them. The CDR3 sequence is CASSLGTVETQYL. CDR3 in DNA: TGTGCCAGCAGCTTGGGGACAGTGGAGACCCAGTACCTC.

V gene TRBV20-1 combines with J gene TRBJ2-2; tentatively, D is TRBD2 (6 bases). Germline values: CDR1 DFQATT, CDR2 SNEGSKA (reference sequence). V lost 6 bases and J lost 1, with 9 bases in between. The CDR3 runs to 13 residues. The CDR3 loop is CSARRENTGELFF. In DNA, the CDR3 is TGCAGTGCCAGGCGGGAGAACACCGGGGAGCTGTTTTTT.

At least ten counts were recorded for this clonotype. In nucleotides, the CDR3 is TGTGCCATCAGGAAGACTAGCGGGAGCAACGAGCAGTACTTC. This encodes CAIRKTSGSNEQYF. The rearrangement joins TRBV10-3 to TRBJ2-7; 12 nucleotides align to TRBD2. J gave up 5 bases and V 6 bases, and 5 bases lay outside the gene matches. Germline V gives CDR1 ENHRY, CDR2 SYGVKD. The CDR3 has 14 residues.

On this clonotype: Just one base apart from a much larger clone, this may be a read error. This chain links TRBV2 with TRBJ2-3; D not certain. The DNA end is more similar to TRBJ1-5, so the J call may be wrong. The CDR3 covers 13 residues. Germline V gene lookup returns CDR1 SNHLY and CDR2 FYNNEI. CDR3 amino acids: CASTYREPNTQHF. The DNA of the CDR3 is TGTGCCAGCACGTATAGGGAGCCCAATACGCAGCATTTT.

The chain carries TRBV11-2 and TRBJ2-1; no firm D call. The germline V gene has CDR1 SGHAT and CDR2 FQNNGV. The CDR3 runs 12 residues. Trimming removed 1 base at V and 8 bases at J, with 6 bases between. The CDR3 DNA is TGTGCCAGCAGCTTAGGCCAACATGAGCAGTTCTTC. This codes for CASSLGQHEQFF.

This chain uses TRBV29-1 with TRBJ1-1, with D maybe TRBD1 (6 bases). CDR1 and CDR2 (germline): SQVTM, ANQGSEA. V shed 4 bases and J shed 4 bases, with 13 bases lying between them. The CDR3 spans 13 residues. CDR3 protein: CSVGPGHGTEAFF. CDR3 nucleotide sequence: TGCAGCGTTGGCCCGGGACACGGCACTGAAGCTTTCTTT. Drawing the rest from reference TRBV29-1 and TRBJ1-1, the complete variable domain is SAVISQKPSRDICQRGTSLTIQCQVDSQVTMMFWYRQQPGQSLTLIATANQGSEATYESGFVIDKFPISRPNLTFSTLTVSNMSPEDSSIYLCSVGPGHGTEAFFGQGTRLTVV.

The V gene is TRBV12-3 or TRBV12-4, the J gene TRBJ2-1; tentative D call: TRBD2 (5 bases). V lost 6 bases and J lost 8, with 11 bases in between. The CDR3 contains 12 residues. CDR3 nucleotides: TGTGCCAGCAGGTTCGGAGGCCATGAGCAGTTCTTC. This encodes CASRFGGHEQFF.

This clonotype was detected many times. This chain connects TRBV30 to TRBJ1-2; unclear D gene. V lost 1 base and J 7 bases, leaving 10 bases between the germline ends. The CDR3 covers 12 residues. Per germline, CDR1 GTSNPN and CDR2 SVGIG (reference sequence). CDR3: CAWSASLGGYTF. In nucleotides, the CDR3 is TGTGCCTGGAGTGCCTCACTGGGTGGCTACACCTTC.

This chain joins TRBV7-9 and TRBJ2-7; a weak D match, TRBD1 (6 bases). This CDR3 is 14 amino acids long. Germline CDR1 and CDR2: SEHNR and FQNEAQ (reference sequence). V shed 2 bases and J shed 5 bases, with 13 bases lying between them. This chain's CDR3 is CASSLRQALDEQYF. CDR3 nucleotides: TGTGCCAGCAGCTTAAGACAGGCCCTGGACGAGCAGTACTTC.

Ten or more counts support this clonotype. The chain has TRBV28 and TRBJ2-7; 11 nucleotides line up with TRBD2. Looked up from germline, CDR1 is MDHEN and CDR2 is SYDVKM. V trimming: 6 bases; J trimming: 2 bases; junction bases outside the gene matches: 6. There are 15 residues in the CDR3. This CDR3 is CASSFSGRGTYEQYF. In DNA, the CDR3 is TGTGCCAGCAGCTTTAGCGGGAGGGGGACCTACGAGCAGTACTTC.

This clonotype was detected only a few times. The J gene is TRBJ2-7, the V gene TRBV7-6, with 7 bases lining up with TRBD2. V trimming: 2 bases; J trimming: 0 bases; junction bases outside the gene matches: 4. From germline, CDR1 is SGHVS and CDR2 FNYEAQ. The CDR3 is made up of 15 amino acids. The CDR3 spells CASSLNSGASYEQYF. DNA of the CDR3: TGTGCCAGCAGCTTAAACAGCGGGGCCTCCTACGAGCAGTACTTC.

The table lists this clonotype with a few counts. The chain links TRBV27 to TRBJ2-1, with 7 positions matching TRBD2. Germline assignment: CDR1 MNHEY and CDR2 SMNVEV (reference sequence). Unmatched junction bases numbered 4, after V lost 4 bases and J lost 1 base. The CDR3 sequence is 15 residues long. The CDR3 is CASSSPGLSYNEQFF. In DNA, the CDR3 is TGTGCCAGCAGTTCGCCGGGACTATCCTACAATGAGCAGTTCTTC.

As for this clonotype: This could be a read error, since a much larger clone is one nucleotide away. The chain couples TRBV30 to TRBJ1-4; 7 bases are shared with TRBD1. The CDR3 length is 12 residues. The V gene's germline CDR1 is GTSNPN and CDR2 SVGIG (reference sequence). This chain's CDR3 is CTWSASTGKLFF. In DNA form, the CDR3 reads TGTACCTGGAGCGCCTCGACAGGGAAACTGTTTTTT.

The sample holds many counts of this clonotype. The chain couples TRBV20-1 to TRBJ2-7; D is tentatively TRBD1 or TRBD2 (5 bases each). The germline V and J ends were trimmed by 1 base and 4 bases, with 11 bases remaining between them. CDR3 length: 13 residues. Germline V gene data show CDR1 as DFQATT and CDR2 as SNEGSKA (reference sequence). This CDR3 reads CSARATGRYEQYF. CDR3 sequence (DNA): TGCAGTGCTAGAGCCACGGGACGGTACGAGCAGTACTTC.

This clonotype occurred many times. This chain uses TRBV12-3 or TRBV12-4 with TRBJ1-1, with a tentative D call TRBD1 (5 bases). The length of the CDR3 is 13 residues. Trimming took off 5 bases at V and 7 bases at J, with 14 bases between the two ends. DNA of the CDR3: TGTGCCAGCAGTGCCCTTGACAGTTTTGAAGCTTTCTTT. As protein: CASSALDSFEAFF.

In its sample, this clonotype was seen a few times. V gene TRBV3-1 combines with J gene TRBJ1-5; D is unclear. Looked up from germline, CDR1 is LGHDT and CDR2 is YNNKEL (reference sequence). Between the trimmed V and J ends, which lost 0 bases and 2 bases, there was a span of 8 bases. The CDR3 has 15 amino acids. The CDR3 loop is CASSQDAGGNQPQHF. The CDR3 nucleotides read TGTGCCAGCAGCCAAGATGCCGGGGGCAATCAGCCCCAGCATTTT.

This clonotype showed up many times. The chain has TRBV7-9 and TRBJ1-3; no definite D call. V lost 4 bases to trimming and J lost 7 bases, with 20 bases between them. There are 16 residues in the CDR3. Germline lookup yields CDR1 SEHNR and CDR2 FQNEAQ (reference sequence). The CDR3: CASSSPARFGRNTIYF. In DNA, the CDR3 is TGTGCCAGCAGCTCTCCAGCCCGGTTTGGGAGGAACACCATATATTTT.

This clonotype has at least ten counts. This sequence joins TRBV6-1 and TRBJ1-6; D gene unclear. V gave up 4 bases and J gave up 13 bases, with 11 bases separating them. The CDR3 loop spans 12 amino acids. Germline values: CDR1 MNHNS, CDR2 SASEGT. CDR3: CASSVHSSPLHF. The CDR3 DNA sequence: TGTGCCAGCAGTGTTCACAGCAGCCCCCTCCACTTT.

This chain links TRBV6-5 with TRBJ1-6; no clear D. The CDR3 runs to 18 residues. CDR1 is MNHEY and CDR2 is SVGAGI in the germline V gene. Trimming stripped 2 bases from V and 0 bases from J, with 14 bases between. The CDR3 loop reads CASSYSQSVSSYNSPLHF. The CDR3 coding sequence is TGTGCCAGCAGTTACAGCCAGTCCGTTAGCTCCTATAATTCACCCCTCCACTTT.

The chain has TRBV5-4 and TRBJ1-6; D gene ambiguous. The V end was cut by 0 bases, the J end by 8 bases, with 6 bases between. The CDR3 has 13 amino acids. Germline CDR1 SGHNT, CDR2 YYREEE (reference sequence). CDR3 in DNA: TGTGCCAGCAGCTTGGTGCGGGATTCACCCCTCCACTTT. It is translated as CASSLVRDSPLHF.

As concerns this clonotype: At one end the junction does not follow the germline gene, possibly because of a read error. This rearrangement joins TRBV7-9 to TRBJ2-2; 8 bases match TRBD1. The CDR3 spans 15 residues. The germline V gene has CDR1 SEHNR and CDR2 FQNEAQ (reference sequence). CDR3 sequence: CASSLQGANSGELVF. CDR3 nucleotides: TGTGCCAGCAGCTTACAGGGGGCGAACTCCGGGGAGCTGGTTTTT.

This clonotype was seen at least ten times. The V and J genes are TRBV7-2 and TRBJ1-2; weak D call: TRBD1 (5 bases). The V gene's germline CDR1 is SGHTA and CDR2 FQGNSA. Between the trimmed V and J ends, which lost 5 bases and 4 bases, there was a span of 17 bases. This CDR3 contains 15 residues. The CDR3 here is CASSHSRWGGYGYTF. CDR3 nucleotides: TGTGCCAGCAGCCATTCACGGTGGGGGGGCTATGGCTACACCTTC.

The genes are TRBV12-5 and TRBJ1-2, with D maybe TRBD1 (5 bases). CDR3 size: 13 residues. Deletions cut 3 bases from V and 3 bases from J, with 8 bases between. Germline V gives CDR1 LGHNT, CDR2 FRNRAP. The CDR3, as DNA: TGTGCTAGTGGTTTAGACAGCTACTATGGCTACACCTTC. It encodes CASGLDSYYGYTF.

The chain recombines TRBV2 with TRBJ2-7, with TRBD1 identical over 8 bases. The CDR3 runs to 16 residues. V shed 2 bases, J shed 3 bases, and the junction held 9 bases outside the gene matches. CDR1 SNHLY and CDR2 FYNNEI come from the germline V gene. CDR3 loop: CASSESGDRFNYEQYF. CDR3 coding DNA: TGTGCCAGCAGTGAAAGTGGGGACAGGTTTAACTACGAGCAGTACTTC. The full variable domain, completed using reference TRBV2 and TRBJ2-7, is EPEVTQTPSHQVTQMGQEVILRCVPISNHLYFYWYRQILGQKVEFLVSFYNNEISEKSEIFDDQFSVERPDGSNFTLKIRSTKLEDSAMYFCASSESGDRFNYEQYFGPGTRLTVT.

This chain uses TRBV11-2 with TRBJ1-4; no firm D call. Germline CDR1 reads SGHAT; CDR2 reads FQNNGV. CDR3 length: 13 amino acids. Trimming pared 5 bases from V and 4 bases from J, leaving 8 bases between. CDR3 coding DNA: TGTGCCAGCAGCGTACAGCGTAATGAAAAACTGTTTTTT. Residues: CASSVQRNEKLFF.

This clonotype was seen repeatedly, ten times or more. The rearrangement uses TRBV2 and TRBJ1-3, with TRBD1 identical over 11 bases. Germline assignment: CDR1 SNHLY and CDR2 FYNNEI. The V gene end was trimmed by 1 base and the J gene end by 3 bases; junction bases not matched to a gene: 2. The CDR3 is 16 residues long. CDR3 nucleotide sequence: TGTGCCAGCAGTGAAGGGGACAGGGGGAGTGGAAACACCATATATTTT. It codes for CASSEGDRGSGNTIYF.